This T cell receptor (beta chain) is from a study of cytomegalovirus exposure and HLA in healthy donors. Broader study findings: A classifier reportedly called cytomegalovirus status with high sensitivity and specificity. Testing in vitro showed a few CMV-associated chains specific for CMV antigens.

With 6 bases removed from V and 4 bases from J, the gap between germline ends came to 7 bases. There are 11 residues in the CDR3. Germline CDR1 and CDR2: SQVTM and ANQGSEA. As for this clone: Its antigen remains unknown.

The assay was immunoSEQ multiplex PCR, and TCRdb's table has in-frame clones only and misses some. The sample holds over 150,000 clones, around nine tenths seen once. The validation cohort, a group of around 120 subjects, included the donors and was separate from the roughly 670-subject first cohort. V is TRBV29-1 and J is TRBJ2-1, with a weak D call TRBD1 (5 bases). The sample taken for sequencing was PBMCs. The sequence derives from a young man in good health and CMV-seropositive. The CDR3 loop is CSVGAYNEQFF. As DNA, the CDR3 is TGCAGCGTAGGGGCTTACAATGAGCAGTTCTTC.